This T cell receptor (beta chain) appears in the sequencing data of a study of blood T cell repertoires in COVID-19. Study background: Samples came from the United States, Italy and Spain, spanning acute and convalescent COVID-19. Nucleic acid was either cDNA or gDNA, and it came from T cells, B-cell-depleted T cells, or PBMCs.

The junction had 7 bases not matched to a gene; V was cut back by 4 bases and J by 6 bases. Looked up from germline, CDR1 is KGHSH and CDR2 is LQKENI. The CDR3 is made up of 15 amino acids. Per the authors' pipeline: How many nucleated cells were present was estimated from reference gene primer amplification. Some clones are missing from TCRdb's copy, which holds only in-frame ones; the method was immunoSEQ multiplex PCR. That table is the source of V, J and clone size, and D and trimming were worked out from the DNA. This sample has around 140,000 clones, with more than 75% found just once. The chain recombines TRBV18 with TRBJ2-7; 12 bases are shared with TRBD1. Sequencing input: peripheral blood. The clonotype was recovered from a human donor in a cohort sampled during active COVID-19. The CDR3 nucleotides read TGTGCCAGCTCACGAGGGACAGGGGGCGAGTTCGAGCAGTACGTC. Translating gives CASSRGTGGEFEQYV.